This T cell receptor beta chain is drawn from a study of CD8 T cells in Susac syndrome (dated by TCRdb to between 2018 and 2020). Regarding the complete study: Repertoire sequencing was used to test whether CD8+ T cell activation and differentiation in Susac syndrome was antigen driven. General conclusions and limits of the study: The number of individuals in the TCR sequencing and HLA analysis was recognized as being relatively small.

RNA was extracted using the RNeasy kit, and roughly 0.45 to 1 microgram was reverse transcribed with random hexamers. The immunoSEQ multiplex PCR assay, which covers 54 Vbeta and 13 Jbeta segments, was used to amplify TCR beta CDR3 regions. PCR amplification bias was corrected using a synthetic template baseline for primer optimization and computational correction. Per the source publication's procedure: Reads were annotated to V, D and J genes according to IMGT and were analyzed with immunoSEQ Analyzer, with only productive sequences retained. Clonality was calculated as one minus the Shannon entropy normalized by log2 of the number of productive unique sequences. Public and private clones were assessed among the 100 most prevalent clones of each patient and control. A clone was defined as Susac-specific if it was absent from the healthy and MS cohorts, from around 960 published viral clones and from other ImmuneACCESS disease sequences. TCRdb reprocessed the public reads (quality trimming at Q25 with fastp, clone calling with MiXCR) and kept in-frame beta chains. Rows with a matching CDR3 protein are joined into one entry that keeps the most common DNA and genes. For this entry, the V and J calls and clone size follow TCRdb and not the study's own pipeline. Within this sample are 150,000 to 200,000 distinct CDR3 sequences, with about 95% of them counted one time only. The ten biggest clones cover roughly 0.14% of the sample.

V is clipped by 6 bases and J by 2 bases, and the sequence between their germline boundaries is 19 bases long. CDR1 and CDR2, per the germline V gene, are SGHAT and FQNNGV. The CDR3, from cysteine to phenylalanine, totals 16 residues. Of all the DNA, just the CDR3 is kept, 48 bases in frame from base 1. Peripheral blood CD8+ and CD4+ T cells from healthy donors, Susac syndrome patients and multiple sclerosis patients were profiled using high-throughput TCR beta sequencing. Healthy donors were age- and sex-matched controls. Bulk CD8+ and CD4+ T cells were purified by magnetic negative isolation, while CD8+ TEMRA cells were enriched using FACS. Blood was drawn into EDTA tubes, processed within 24 hours, and PBMCs were isolated by density gradient centrifugation. PBMCs intended for TCR sequencing were cryopreserved in liquid nitrogen and thawed later in a water bath at 37 degrees C. The sorted or isolated CD4+, CD8+ and CD8+ TEMRA cells had a purity of 90% or higher.

Concerning this clonotype itself: This receptor's antigen is unknown. No much larger clone is present one base from it, and per-base qualities are unavailable.

The clonotype was recovered from a human donor in good health. The V and J genes are TRBV11-2 and TRBJ2-5; TRBD2 is possibly the D segment (6 matching bases). The sample taken for sequencing was CD4+ T cells from PBMCs. The CDR3 reads CASSPQLHAGQETQYF. The base sequence is TGTGCCAGCAGTCCACAATTACATGCGGGGCAAGAGACCCAGTACTTC.